This T cell receptor beta chain was captured by sequencing in a study of blood T cell repertoires in COVID-19. The method was immunoSEQ multiplex PCR; TCRdb's version includes in-frame clones alone and lacks a portion of them. The sample holds 240,000 or so clones, roughly 80% seen once. This CDR3 is 15 amino acids long. Germline loops: CDR1 SGHAT, CDR2 FQNNGV. V was trimmed by 4 bases and J by 11 bases, leaving 18 bases between them. The V gene is TRBV11-2, the J gene TRBJ1-6; TRBD1 might be the D (6 bases). The sequence was obtained from a woman aged 80 or older with COVID-19, enrolled during active disease. The sequenced material came from peripheral blood. CDR3 in amino acids: CASSSWGGVGTPLHF. DNA for the CDR3: TGTGCCAGCAGCTCATGGGGGGGCGTAGGGACACCCCTCCACTTT.